Described below is a single T cell receptor (beta chain) sequence and its context. What it recognizes is unknown. The CDR3 sequence is 15 residues long. The ends were cut back, 5 bases at V and 1 base at J, with 14 bases in the middle. The germline gives CDR1 MDHEN, CDR2 SYDVKM. It was roughly 190 ng DNA, tens of thousands of T cell genomes, that sorted-subset replicate PCRs used. Profiled with immunoSEQ multiplex PCR; TCRdb holds only in-frame clones, not every one. The sample has roughly 2,300,000 clones, about 90% seen once. The data derive from a study of shared clonotypes between healthy human individuals. The study, taken as a whole, reports: It was the non-shared clonotypes that had lower generation probabilities than clonotypes shared by all four donors.

The chain is built from TRBV28 and TRBJ1-2; TRBD1 might be the D (6 bases). The sequenced sample consisted of naive CD4+ T cells from PBMCs. Subset here: CD45RA+ positively selected. The clonotype was recovered from a man younger than 35 in good health. Some clones in this sample may be carry-over from other donors' samples. The CDR3, as DNA: TGTGCCAGCAGTACTCGGACAGCACATAACTATGGCTACACCTTC. The encoded protein is CASSTRTAHNYGYTF.